Detailed here is one T cell receptor beta chain. Methods used by the authors: Estimation of nucleated cell counts was performed using reference gene primer amplification. Here immunoSEQ multiplex PCR was the method, and the copy in TCRdb shows in-frame clones only, minus some. V, J and clone size are taken as reported in that table, and D and trimming were inferred from the DNA itself. This sample has under 110,000 clones, with 90% to 95% found just once. This CDR3 is built from 14 residues. Germline values: CDR1 SGDLS, CDR2 YYNGEE. V was shortened by 4 bases and J by 3 bases, with 14 bases between the two germline ends. The data were obtained in a study of blood T cell repertoires in COVID-19. Study at large: COVID-19 samples, acute and convalescent, were from the United States, Italy and Spain. T cells, B-cell-depleted T cells, or PBMCs supplied cDNA or gDNA.

The chain carries TRBV9 and TRBJ2-7; maybe TRBD2 (5 bases). This clonotype originated in a man aged 45-65 years with acute or convalescent COVID-19. The sequenced sample consisted of peripheral blood. CDR3: CASSPRASDYEQYF. CDR3 nucleotide sequence: TGTGCCAGCAGCCCGCGGGCCAGTGACTACGAGCAGTACTTC.